These 21 T cell receptor beta chains were sequenced from one sample in a study of shared T cell receptors in the human thymus. TCRdb's table, derived via immunoSEQ multiplex PCR, lists solely in-frame clones and lacks some. The repertoire has 500,000 to 550,000 clones, around 78% of them found once; the top ten carry 0.013%. This same sample was also part of a study on human thymus T cells.

The source material was thymocytes. Receptors originate from a boy less than two years old with a congenital heart defect.

This clone was seen a handful of times. V and J are TRBV5-4 and TRBJ2-7; D unresolved. From germline, CDR1 is SGHNT and CDR2 YYREEE (reference sequence). The CDR3 spans 13 residues. Trimming shortened V by 4 bases and J by 5 bases, and 13 bases separated the two germline ends. Written as DNA, the CDR3 is TGTGCCAGCAGCCCCGGAGCCCCCCACGAGCAGTACTTC. Translating gives CASSPGAPHEQYF.

CDR3 residues: CASSQDELAGDEQYF. For the CDR3, the DNA is TGCGCCAGCAGCCAAGACGAACTAGCGGGAGACGAGCAGTACTTC. This chain joins TRBV4-3 and TRBJ2-7; 11 bases match TRBD2. The trim removed 0 bases at V and 5 bases at J, leaving 3 bases unmatched. Germline V CDR1 and CDR2: LGHNA, YSLEER. The CDR3 spans 15 residues.

The chain employs TRBV5-6 and TRBJ1-1, with a possible D match to TRBD1 (5 bases). The V end lost 1 base, the J end lost 0 bases, and 22 bases lay between the germline ends. CDR3 length: 19 amino acids. Germline V gene sequence: CDR1 SGHDT, CDR2 YYEEEE. CDR3 sequence: CASSLQPPDRSLMNTEAFF. The CDR3 DNA sequence: TGTGCCAGCAGCTTGCAACCCCCTGACAGATCTCTCATGAACACTGAAGCTTTCTTT.

V gene TRBV4-1 combines with J gene TRBJ2-1, with D possibly being TRBD2 (5 bases). The CDR3 has 14 amino acids. Trimming took 4 bases from V and 1 from J, leaving 8 bases between them. Germline lookup yields CDR1 MGHRA and CDR2 YSYEKL. The CDR3 DNA is TGCGCCAGCAGCCCCGGGGTGTCCTACAATGAGCAGTTCTTC. Amino acid sequence: CASSPGVSYNEQFF.

This clone was recorded only once. The chain has TRBV25-1 and TRBJ1-4; no clear D. The CDR3 totals 18 residues. Germline V gene data show CDR1 as MGHDK and CDR2 as SYGVNS. Deletions cut 3 bases from V and 5 bases from J, with 22 bases between. CDR3 residues: CASSERKHRREQNEKLFF. For the CDR3, the DNA is TGTGCCAGCAGTGAGCGGAAACACCGTCGGGAGCAGAATGAAAAACTGTTTTTT. The full variable domain, rest sourced from reference TRBV25-1 and TRBJ1-4, is EADIYQTPRYLVIGTGKKITLECSQTMGHDKMYWYQQDPGMELHLIHYSYGVNSTEKGDLSSESTVSRIRTEHFPLTLESARPSHTSQYLCASSERKHRREQNEKLFFGSGTQLSVL.

V is TRBV4-3 and J is TRBJ2-5; a possible D gene is TRBD2 (6 bases). Between the trimmed V and J ends, which lost 0 bases and 4 bases, there was a span of 27 bases. CDR1 and CDR2 (germline): LGHNA, YSLEER. This CDR3 contains 20 residues. The CDR3 region is CASSQDPGAESSGLGETQYF. Written as DNA, the CDR3 is TGCGCCAGCAGCCAAGATCCGGGAGCAGAGTCCTCCGGGCTGGGAGAGACCCAGTACTTC.

The chain carries TRBV5-5 and TRBJ2-7, with a possible D match to TRBD1 (6 bases). CDR1 and CDR2 from the germline V gene are SGHKS and YYEKEE (reference sequence). Trimming took 3 bases from V and 6 from J, leaving 16 bases between them. The CDR3 spans 14 residues. The CDR3: CASSCRDNPCEQYF. DNA for the CDR3: TGTGCCAGCAGCTGCCGGGACAACCCCTGCGAGCAGTACTTC.

This sequence joins TRBV11-3 and TRBJ2-4; a possible D gene is TRBD1 (5 bases). This CDR3 is built from 14 residues. Germline assignment: CDR1 SGHNT and CDR2 YENEEA. Trimming cost V 5 bases and J 5 bases, with 13 bases left between them. The CDR3 spells CASSRPLGQNIQYF. DNA for the CDR3: TGTGCCAGCAGCCGCCCCCTGGGGCAAAACATTCAGTACTTC.

V usage is TRBV9 and J usage is TRBJ2-5; D remains ambiguous. Germline values: CDR1 SGDLS, CDR2 YYNGEE. This CDR3 is 13 amino acids long. Deletions cut 3 bases from V and 6 bases from J, with 12 bases between. CDR3 sequence (DNA): TGTGCCAGCAGCGAGACTGAGAAGAAGACCCAGTACTTC. Translated: CASSETEKKTQYF.

This chain joins TRBV18 and TRBJ1-1, with D perhaps TRBD1 (5 bases). Per germline, CDR1 KGHSH and CDR2 LQKENI. V shed 2 bases and J shed 5 bases, with 15 bases lying between them. This CDR3 spans 15 amino acids. This CDR3 is CASSPNSQGTTEAFF. CDR3 in DNA: TGTGCCAGCTCACCAAACTCGCAGGGTACGACTGAAGCTTTCTTT.

This clone was counted between two and nine times. This chain links TRBV5-1 with TRBJ1-3; D gene uncertain. There are 13 residues in the CDR3. Per germline, CDR1 SGHRS and CDR2 YFSETQ. Trimming removed 2 bases from V and 5 bases from J, with 8 bases in between. The CDR3, as DNA: TGCGCCAGCAGCTTAGGAGGAAGAAACACCATATATTTT. This gives the protein CASSLGGRNTIYF.

This CDR3 is CASSYGQVWGPGELFF. CDR3 DNA sequence: TGTGCCAGCAGTTATGGACAGGTCTGGGGCCCCGGGGAGCTGTTTTTT. This chain uses TRBV6-6 with TRBJ2-2; TRBD1 agrees at 7 bases. This CDR3 comprises 16 residues. Per the germline V gene, CDR1 is MNHNY and CDR2 is SVGAGI (reference sequence). Trimming cost V 3 bases and J 6 bases; bases outside gene matches: 10.

The V and J genes are TRBV27 and TRBJ2-3; 8 bases align to TRBD1. This CDR3 comprises 14 residues. Germline-derived CDR1 and CDR2 are MNHEY and SMNVEV (reference sequence). Trimming took 8 bases from V and 6 from J; bases not matched to a gene: 10. The CDR3 is CASARGQGSDTQYF. The CDR3 DNA reads TGTGCCAGCGCCCGCGGACAGGGAAGCGATACGCAGTATTTT.

This clone was picked up one time. The chain uses TRBV4-3 and TRBJ2-2; D is unclear. This CDR3 has 15 amino acids. The V gene lost 0 bases and the J gene lost 5 bases, with 10 bases spanning the gap. In germline, CDR1 is LGHNA, CDR2 YSLEER. CDR3 nucleotide sequence: TGCGCCAGCAGCCAAGACGTTCTCCCGACCGGGGAGCTGTTTTTT. Its translation is CASSQDVLPTGELFF.

This chain uses TRBV11-2 with TRBJ1-1; D is perhaps TRBD1 (5 bases). The CDR3 runs to 17 residues. Germline CDR1 SGHAT, CDR2 FQNNGV. Trimming took off 0 bases at V and 0 bases at J, with 14 bases between the two ends. The CDR3 is CASSLDFTGDMNTEAFF. CDR3 bases: TGTGCCAGCAGCTTAGATTTTACAGGCGACATGAACACTGAAGCTTTCTTT. Filled out from reference TRBV11-2 and TRBJ1-1, the complete variable domain reads EAGVAQSPRYKIIEKRQSVAFWCNPISGHATLYWYQQILGQGPKLLIQFQNNGVVDDSQLPKDRFSAERLKGVDSTLKIQPAKLEDSAVYLCASSLDFTGDMNTEAFFGQGTRLTVV.

The CDR3 DNA is TGTGCCAGCAGTTACTCCGGACAGGGGGCAGCTTTCTTT. Amino acids: CASSYSGQGAAFF. The chain employs TRBV6-5 and TRBJ1-1; 11 nucleotides align to TRBD1. The CDR3 length is 13 residues. The germline CDR1 and CDR2 sequences are MNHEY and SVGAGI. V shed 0 bases, J shed 10 bases, and the junction held 1 base outside the gene matches.

The chain joins TRBV27 to TRBJ2-7; TRBD2 aligns across 10 bases. Germline V CDR1 and CDR2: MNHEY, SMNVEV (reference sequence). Trimming cost V 2 bases and J 2 bases; bases outside gene matches: 6. CDR3 size: 16 residues. CDR3 amino acids: CASSLVSGRTTYEQYF. DNA for the CDR3: TGTGCCAGCAGTTTAGTTAGCGGGAGGACAACCTACGAGCAGTACTTC.

On this clone itself: Other nucleotide sequences from this sample produce the same CDR3. This chain uses TRBV28 with TRBJ2-7; unclear D gene. CDR3 size: 12 residues. CDR1 is MDHEN, CDR2 SYDVKM, per germline. V gave up 6 bases and J gave up 4 bases, with 10 bases separating them. In DNA form, the CDR3 reads TGTGCCAGCAGCCCAGGTCGTTACGAGCAGTACTTC. This sequence encodes CASSPGRYEQYF.

The J gene is TRBJ2-3, the V gene TRBV7-9; D uncertain. This CDR3 region has 13 residues. With 1 base removed from V and 6 bases from J, the gap between germline ends came to 8 bases. Germline CDR1 is SEHNR and CDR2 is FQNEAQ (reference sequence). The CDR3 reads CASSLEAEDTQYF. The CDR3 DNA reads TGTGCCAGCAGCTTAGAGGCGGAGGATACGCAGTATTTT.

The chain employs TRBV28 and TRBJ2-7; TRBD1 agrees at 7 bases. CDR3 size: 16 residues. Trimming took 5 bases from V and 4 from J; bases not matched to a gene: 14. Germline CDR1 is MDHEN and CDR2 is SYDVKM. CDR3 coding DNA: TGTGCCAGCAGTCCCTCAGAGGACAGGCCCCGGTACGAGCAGTACTTC. Translated, it gives CASSPSEDRPRYEQYF.

The rearrangement uses TRBV27 and TRBJ1-5; a weak D match, TRBD1 (5 bases). The CDR3 contains 16 residues. Trimming cost V 4 bases and J 1 base, with 14 bases left between them. Germline lookup yields CDR1 MNHEY and CDR2 SMNVEV (reference sequence). Written as DNA, the CDR3 is TGTGCCAGCAGTTCTCAGGGCCCGAGGAGCAATCAGCCCCAGCATTTT. Residues: CASSSQGPRSNQPQHF.